A selection of T cell receptor beta chains follows, all from one sample in a study of blood T cell repertoires in COVID-19. Clones were sequenced by immunoSEQ multiplex PCR, and TCRdb holds only the in-frame ones, with some missing. Of some 200,000 clones in the sample, more than 75% were seen once. The source material was peripheral blood. Receptors were obtained from a man in his fifties with acute or convalescent COVID-19. Each CDR3 is given with its conserved first and last residue. The D gene is left open where the match is weak. Size is stated for part of the rows, as once, few or many counts, or as a class when the clone is expanded.

j_call: TRBJ1-1
d_call: NA
v_call: TRBV27
clone_size: NA
cdr3_aa: CASGPGRVATEAFF
cdr3_nt: TGTGCCAGCGGCCCAGGGAGGGTAGCCACTGAAGCTTTCTTT

j_call: TRBJ2-1
d_call: NA
v_call: TRBV18
clone_size: NA
cdr3_aa: CASSRGTYNEQFF
cdr3_nt: TGTGCCAGCTCCCGGGGGACCTACAATGAGCAGTTCTTC

j_call: TRBJ1-2
d_call: TRBD1
v_call: TRBV9
clone_size: NA
cdr3_aa: CASSPPGTGGGYTF
cdr3_nt: TGTGCCAGCAGCCCGCCCGGGACAGGGGGTGGCTACACCTTC

j_call: TRBJ2-5
d_call: NA
v_call: TRBV7-3
clone_size: NA
cdr3_aa: CASSSAGGLGETQYF
cdr3_nt: TGTGCCAGCAGCTCCGCCGGGGGGCTTGGGGAGACCCAGTACTTC

j_call: TRBJ2-5
d_call: NA
v_call: TRBV2
clone_size: NA
cdr3_aa: CASRGWTAQETQYF
cdr3_nt: TGTGCCAGCAGGGGCTGGACAGCCCAAGAGACCCAGTACTTC

j_call: TRBJ1-6
d_call: NA
v_call: TRBV7-8
clone_size: NA
cdr3_aa: CASTARGGSPLHF
cdr3_nt: TGTGCCAGCACCGCCAGGGGTGGTTCACCCCTCCACTTT

j_call: TRBJ2-3
d_call: TRBD1
v_call: TRBV19
clone_size: NA
cdr3_aa: CASSIDRGGGADTQYF
cdr3_nt: TGTGCCAGTAGTATCGACAGGGGCGGAGGAGCAGATACGCAGTATTTT

j_call: TRBJ1-6
d_call: NA
v_call: TRBV27
clone_size: once
cdr3_aa: CASSLSRVGNSPLHF
cdr3_nt: TGTGCCAGCAGTTTATCGAGGGTGGGGAATTCACCCCTCCACTTT

j_call: TRBJ2-7
d_call: TRBD1
v_call: TRBV5-1
clone_size: NA
cdr3_aa: CASSWSMGQSYEQYF
cdr3_nt: TGCGCCAGCAGCTGGTCAATGGGACAGTCCTACGAGCAGTACTTC

j_call: TRBJ1-4
d_call: NA
v_call: TRBV5-5
clone_size: NA
cdr3_aa: CASSLASGTATNEKLFF
cdr3_nt: TGTGCCAGCAGCTTGGCCTCGGGGACTGCAACTAATGAAAAACTGTTTTTT

j_call: TRBJ2-6
d_call: NA
v_call: TRBV7-8
clone_size: NA
cdr3_aa: CASSRPGRSGANVLTF
cdr3_nt: TGTGCCAGCAGCAGACCAGGGCGCTCTGGGGCCAACGTCCTGACTTTC

j_call: TRBJ2-1
d_call: TRBD1
v_call: TRBV13
clone_size: NA
cdr3_aa: CASSLRQGAYNEQFF
cdr3_nt: TGTGCCAGCAGCTTACGACAGGGGGCCTACAATGAGCAGTTCTTC

j_call: TRBJ2-1
d_call: TRBD2
v_call: TRBV25-1
clone_size: NA
cdr3_aa: CASSDPLGTSGGGYEQFF
cdr3_nt: TGTGCCAGCAGTGATCCCCTCGGGACTAGCGGGGGAGGGTATGAGCAGTTCTTC

j_call: TRBJ1-6
d_call: NA
v_call: TRBV6-5
clone_size: NA
cdr3_aa: CATREATDPNSPLHF
cdr3_nt: TGTGCCACCCGGGAGGCGACAGATCCTAATTCACCCCTCCACTTT

j_call: TRBJ2-1
d_call: TRBD2
v_call: TRBV3-1/TRBV3-2
clone_size: once
cdr3_aa: CASSRGLAGSNEQFF
cdr3_nt: TGTGCCAGCAGCCGGGGACTAGCGGGGAGCAATGAGCAGTTCTTC

j_call: TRBJ2-7
d_call: NA
v_call: TRBV7-9
clone_size: NA
cdr3_aa: CASSLMGAGAYEQYF
cdr3_nt: TGTGCCAGCAGCTTAATGGGAGCAGGGGCCTACGAGCAGTACTTC

j_call: TRBJ1-5
d_call: TRBD1
v_call: TRBV6-1
clone_size: few
cdr3_aa: CASSEGTGGWRAQPQHF
cdr3_nt: TGTGCCAGCAGTGAAGGGACAGGGGGCTGGAGGGCTCAGCCCCAGCATTTT

j_call: TRBJ2-7
d_call: NA
v_call: TRBV12-3/TRBV12-4
clone_size: NA
cdr3_aa: CASSFHLSYEQYF
cdr3_nt: TGTGCCAGCAGTTTTCATCTATCCTACGAGCAGTACTTC

j_call: TRBJ1-1
d_call: NA
v_call: TRBV11-1
clone_size: NA
cdr3_aa: CASSPQRNTEAFF
cdr3_nt: TGTGCCAGCAGCCCACAACGGAACACTGAAGCTTTCTTT

j_call: TRBJ1-3
d_call: NA
v_call: TRBV16
clone_size: NA
cdr3_aa: CASSQSSRAGNTIYF
cdr3_nt: TGTGCCAGCAGCCAATCAAGCAGGGCTGGAAACACCATATATTTT

j_call: TRBJ1-3
d_call: TRBD1
v_call: TRBV11-3
clone_size: NA
cdr3_aa: CASSDAGGIGNTIYF
cdr3_nt: TGTGCCAGCAGCGACGCAGGGGGAATTGGAAACACCATATATTTT

j_call: TRBJ1-2
d_call: TRBD1
v_call: TRBV19
clone_size: NA
cdr3_aa: CASSIDQGAFGYTF
cdr3_nt: TGTGCCAGTAGTATAGACCAGGGGGCCTTCGGCTACACCTTC

j_call: TRBJ1-2
d_call: NA
v_call: TRBV12-3/TRBV12-4
clone_size: once
cdr3_aa: CASSEPGEGYTF
cdr3_nt: TGTGCCAGCAGTGAACCAGGGGAAGGCTACACCTTC

j_call: TRBJ1-4
d_call: TRBD1
v_call: TRBV7-2
clone_size: NA
cdr3_aa: CASAQQGTVGEKLFF
cdr3_nt: TGTGCCAGCGCCCAACAGGGGACCGTGGGTGAAAAACTGTTTTTT

j_call: TRBJ1-1
d_call: NA
v_call: TRBV7-9
clone_size: NA
cdr3_aa: CASTTPGVNTEAFF
cdr3_nt: TGTGCCAGCACCACTCCCGGGGTGAACACTGAAGCTTTCTTT

j_call: TRBJ1-1
d_call: NA
v_call: TRBV29-1
clone_size: few
cdr3_aa: CSVGGWGGPMNTEAFF
cdr3_nt: TGCAGCGTTGGGGGATGGGGGGGACCCATGAACACTGAAGCTTTCTTT

j_call: TRBJ1-6
d_call: NA
v_call: TRBV5-1
clone_size: NA
cdr3_aa: CASSLEGSPLHF
cdr3_nt: TGCGCCAGCAGCTTGGAGGGGTCACCCCTCCACTTT

j_call: TRBJ1-4
d_call: TRBD1
v_call: TRBV4-1
clone_size: NA
cdr3_aa: CASSRVDRGNEKLFF
cdr3_nt: TGCGCCAGCAGCCGAGTCGACAGGGGGAATGAAAAACTGTTTTTT

j_call: TRBJ2-7
d_call: NA
v_call: TRBV12-3/TRBV12-4
clone_size: NA
cdr3_aa: CASSSDSNEQYF
cdr3_nt: TGTGCCAGCAGTTCGGACAGCAACGAGCAGTACTTC

j_call: TRBJ2-2
d_call: NA
v_call: TRBV10-1
clone_size: once
cdr3_aa: CASSVGNTGELFF
cdr3_nt: TGCGCCAGCAGTGTCGGGAACACCGGGGAGCTGTTTTTT

j_call: TRBJ1-1
d_call: NA
v_call: TRBV14
clone_size: NA
cdr3_aa: CASSAQGYDTEAFF
cdr3_nt: TGTGCCAGCAGCGCCCAGGGGTACGACACTGAAGCTTTCTTT

j_call: TRBJ1-6
d_call: NA
v_call: TRBV14
clone_size: NA
cdr3_aa: CASSQDAGLPSPLHF
cdr3_nt: TGTGCCAGCAGCCAAGATGCAGGGCTCCCTTCACCCCTCCACTTT

j_call: TRBJ2-1
d_call: TRBD2
v_call: TRBV6-5
clone_size: NA
cdr3_aa: CASSYGGGSHEQFF
cdr3_nt: TGTGCCAGCAGTTACGGCGGGGGGAGCCATGAGCAGTTCTTC

j_call: TRBJ1-2
d_call: NA
v_call: TRBV27
clone_size: NA
cdr3_aa: CASSLLMGGNYGYTF
cdr3_nt: TGTGCCAGCAGTTTACTTATGGGAGGTAACTATGGCTACACCTTC

j_call: TRBJ1-1
d_call: NA
v_call: TRBV6-5
clone_size: NA
cdr3_aa: CASRYAGERTEAFF
cdr3_nt: TGTGCCAGCAGGTACGCCGGGGAAAGGACTGAAGCTTTCTTT